This is a list of T cell receptor beta chains from one sample in a study of T cell responses to AZD1222 COVID-19 vaccine. The method was immunoSEQ multiplex PCR; TCRdb's version includes in-frame clones alone and lacks a portion of them. The table has some 120,000 clones, approximately 92% seen once; the top ten hold 1.1%. The source was peripheral blood, collected on day 0 of AZD1222 vaccination. These receptors all come from an adult in good health. The CDR3 runs from the conserved cysteine through the conserved F or W.

TRBV5-3,TRBJ2-7,CARGRPSGRAVFEQYF
TRBV27,TRBJ1-1,CASSFGWRGETEAFF
TRBV13,TRBJ2-5,CASSLVGIGETQYF
TRBV29-1,TRBJ2-3,CSVEGLGTDTQYF
TRBV5-1,TRBJ2-7,CASQQGLNSYEQYF
TRBV6-6,TRBJ2-3,CASRAGTGLADTQYF
TRBV5-1,TRBJ2-1,CASSLGDNEQFF
TRBV9,TRBJ2-1,CASSLSGKRRNEQFF
TRBV11-2,TRBJ2-3,CASSLGGSGDTQYF
TRBV10-2,TRBJ1-2,CASSPDRGHGYTF
TRBV6-1,TRBJ2-3,CASSEGGLSTDTQYF
TRBV21-1,TRBJ2-3,CASSEWTVPHTDTQYF
TRBV10-3,TRBJ2-1,CAINDHPGQPYNEQFF
TRBV10-3,TRBJ2-3,CAISDEASGIDTQYF
TRBV9,TRBJ1-1,CASSPRQGRLWNTEAFF
TRBV2,TRBJ1-2,CASSDSTILGGYTF
TRBV29-1,TRBJ1-2,CSVGEDRVSNGYTF
TRBV10-2,TRBJ1-1,CASSADPIMNTEAFF
TRBV5-4,TRBJ2-3,CASSLGRQGTDTQYF
TRBV24-1,TRBJ2-1,CATSGYSGNEQFF
TRBV6-1,TRBJ2-7,CASSERDIEQYF
TRBV6-5,TRBJ2-1,CASSILLAGYNEQFF
TRBV25-1,TRBJ2-1,CASSEGSGSTSYNEQFF